The rows below give T cell receptor beta chains drawn from one sample of a study of blood T cell repertoires in COVID-19. TCRdb's table, derived via immunoSEQ multiplex PCR, lists solely in-frame clones and lacks some. The table has some 150,000 clones, 85% to 90% seen once; the top ten hold over 9.5%. The sequencing input was peripheral blood. These receptors came from a man between 45 and 60 years old with active or convalescent COVID-19. Each CDR3 is given with its conserved first and last residue. The order of the fields is J gene, V gene, D gene, clone size, CDR3 DNA, CDR3 protein. D genes are given only for firm matches. Part of the rows lack a size; the others show once, few, many or a class for expanded clones.

>TRBJ2-7|TRBV6-1|.|.
TGTGCCAGCAGTGAACGGACAGCCTCCTACGAGCAGTACTTC
CASSERTASYEQYF
>TRBJ2-1|TRBV7-2|TRBD2|.
TGTGCCAGCGCCCAGGCTAGCGGTTCCAATGAGCAGTTCTTC
CASAQASGSNEQFF
>TRBJ2-3|TRBV28|.|.
TGTGCCAGCAGTTTGTCGACAGCCCTTAGCACAGATACGCAGTATTTT
CASSLSTALSTDTQYF
>TRBJ2-7|TRBV11-2|TRBD2|.
TGTGCCAGCAGCTTAGGGTTAGGACTAGCGGTGAACTACGAGCAGTACTTC
CASSLGLGLAVNYEQYF
>TRBJ1-5|TRBV2|.|.
TGTGCCAGCAGTGAGGCCAGTTTCAATCAGCCCCAGCATTTT
CASSEASFNQPQHF
>TRBJ2-2|TRBV6-6|TRBD1|.
TGTGCCAGCAGACAGGGGGCCGGGGAGCTGTTTTTT
CASRQGAGELFF
>TRBJ2-3|TRBV19|.|.
TGTGCCAGTAGATATTCTAGCGAAAATACGCAGTATTTT
CASRYSSENTQYF
>TRBJ1-4|TRBV11-2|.|.
TGTGCCAGCAGTTCTTCAAGGCAGGGTGAAAAACTGTTTTTT
CASSSSRQGEKLFF
>TRBJ1-1|TRBV3-1/TRBV3-2|.|.
TGTGCCAGCCGCGGGGGAACTGAAGCTTTCTTT
CASRGGTEAFF
>TRBJ2-2|TRBV5-1|.|.
TGCGCCAGCAGCTCCAAACCTAGATTTGGTGGGGAGACAGGATCGAACACCGGGGAGCTGTTTTTT
CASSSKPRFGGETGSNTGELFF
>TRBJ2-7|TRBV2|.|.
TGTGCCAGCCGAATACAGGGTTCTGGCTACGAGCAGTACTTC
CASRIQGSGYEQYF
>TRBJ2-7|TRBV20-1|.|.
TGCAGTGCTCTTCAGGGGCACGAGCAGTACTTC
CSALQGHEQYF
>TRBJ2-7|TRBV19|.|.
TGTGCCAGTAGTGTGAGCAACTCCTACGAGCAGTACTTC
CASSVSNSYEQYF
>TRBJ1-3|TRBV25-1|.|.
TGTGCCAGCAGTGACTTTGGAAACACCATATATTTT
CASSDFGNTIYF
>TRBJ1-1|TRBV28|TRBD1|.
TGTGCCAGCAGGACAGGACAGGGGGCGAACTCTGAAGCTTTCTTT
CASRTGQGANSEAFF
>TRBJ2-7|TRBV25-1|TRBD1|once
TGTGCCAGCAACCGACAGGGGGCGAGTGAGCAGTACTTC
CASNRQGASEQYF
>TRBJ1-4|TRBV6-5|.|once
TGTGCCAGCAGCTTCGGACAGACTAATGAAAAACTGTTTTTT
CASSFGQTNEKLFF
>TRBJ2-7|TRBV6-5|TRBD1|.
TGTGCCAGCATACGTGACAGGGGATCCTACGAGCAGTACTTC
CASIRDRGSYEQYF
>TRBJ2-7|TRBV24-1|.|.
TGTGCCACCAGTGGGGGGGAGCGGCAGTACTTC
CATSGGERQYF
>TRBJ2-7|TRBV29-1|.|.
TGCAGCGTTGTGACTAGGTCCTACGAGCAGTACTTC
CSVVTRSYEQYF
>TRBJ1-5|TRBV6-1|.|.
TGTGCCAGCAGTGAAGAACACCAGAGCAATCAGCCCCAGCATTTT
CASSEEHQSNQPQHF
>TRBJ1-2|TRBV12-3/TRBV12-4|.|.
TGTGCCAGCACCTGGGGGACAACGGGCTACACCTTC
CASTWGTTGYTF
>TRBJ2-2|TRBV30|.|.
TGTGCCTGGGGGGTCGCCAGGGTGGACCCCGGGGAGCTGTTTTTT
CAWGVARVDPGELFF
>TRBJ2-7|TRBV30|.|few
TGTGCCTGCCTACAGGGCCACGAGCAGTACTTC
CACLQGHEQYF
>TRBJ2-2|TRBV19|.|.
TGTGCCAGTAGTATCCAGGGTTACACCGGGGAGCTGTTTTTT
CASSIQGYTGELFF